This TCR beta chain originates from a study of beta chain features in type 1 diabetes. Whole-study findings and limits: Within each of all four CD4+ subsets, Type 1 diabetes patients had TCRB CDR3s that were moderately but significantly shorter.

The CDR3 is 16 amino acids. Germline CDR1 is SGDLS and CDR2 is YYNGEE. The junction had 5 bases not matched to a gene; V was cut back by 2 bases and J by 3 bases. What was sequenced were expressed TCRB transcripts, since all of the isolated RNA had been reverse transcribed. Clones were sequenced by immunoSEQ multiplex PCR, and TCRdb holds only the in-frame ones, with some missing. The table shows some 330,000 clones, with about 11% occurring only once. Of note for this clone: Its antigen is not identified.

The TCR comes from a woman aged 25 to 45 in good health. This chain uses TRBV9 with TRBJ2-1; TRBD2 matches 10 bases. The sample taken for sequencing was naive CD4+ T cells from blood. Written as DNA, the CDR3 is TGTGCCAGCAGCGTGAAGCGGGAGGGCCTCTACAATGAGCAGTTCTTC. Encoded protein: CASSVKREGLYNEQFF.